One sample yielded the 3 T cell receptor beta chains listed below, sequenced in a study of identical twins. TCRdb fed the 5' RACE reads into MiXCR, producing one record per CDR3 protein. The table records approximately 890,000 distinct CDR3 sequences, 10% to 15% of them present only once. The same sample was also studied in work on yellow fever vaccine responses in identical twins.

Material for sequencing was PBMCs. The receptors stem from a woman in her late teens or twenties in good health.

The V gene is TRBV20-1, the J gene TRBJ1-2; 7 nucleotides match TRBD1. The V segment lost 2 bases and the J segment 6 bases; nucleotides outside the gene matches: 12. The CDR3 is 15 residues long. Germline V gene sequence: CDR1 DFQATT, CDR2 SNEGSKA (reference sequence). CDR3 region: CSARPTSIDRDGYTF. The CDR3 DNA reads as TGCAGTGCTAGACCCACCTCCATTGACAGGGATGGCTACACCTTC.

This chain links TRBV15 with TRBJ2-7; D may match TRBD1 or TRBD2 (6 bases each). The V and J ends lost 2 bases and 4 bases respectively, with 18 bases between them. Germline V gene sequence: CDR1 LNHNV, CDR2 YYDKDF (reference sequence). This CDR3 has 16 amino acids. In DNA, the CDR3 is TGTGCCACCAGCAGATCGGGGGCGGGACTGACATACGAGCAGTACTTC. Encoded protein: CATSRSGAGLTYEQYF.

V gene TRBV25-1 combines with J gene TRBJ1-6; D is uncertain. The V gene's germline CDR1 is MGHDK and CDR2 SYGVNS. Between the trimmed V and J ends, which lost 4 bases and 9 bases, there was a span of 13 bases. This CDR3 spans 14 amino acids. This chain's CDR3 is CASSGGSGFSPLHF. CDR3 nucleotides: TGTGCCAGCAGTGGAGGGTCTGGCTTTTCACCCCTCCACTTT.